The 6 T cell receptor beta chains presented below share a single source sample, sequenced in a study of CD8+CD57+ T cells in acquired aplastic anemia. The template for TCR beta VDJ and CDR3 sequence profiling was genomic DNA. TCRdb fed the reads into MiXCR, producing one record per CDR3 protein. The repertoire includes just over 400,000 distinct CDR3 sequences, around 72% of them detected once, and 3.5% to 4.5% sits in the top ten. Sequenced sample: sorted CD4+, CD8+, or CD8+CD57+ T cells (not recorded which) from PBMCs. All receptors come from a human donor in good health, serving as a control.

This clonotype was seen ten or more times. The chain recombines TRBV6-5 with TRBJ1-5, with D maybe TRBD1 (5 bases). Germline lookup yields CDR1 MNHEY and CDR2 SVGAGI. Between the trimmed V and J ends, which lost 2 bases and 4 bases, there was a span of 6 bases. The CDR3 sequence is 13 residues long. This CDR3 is CASSYGGNQPQHF. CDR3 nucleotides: TGTGCCAGCAGTTACGGGGGGAATCAGCCCCAGCATTTT.

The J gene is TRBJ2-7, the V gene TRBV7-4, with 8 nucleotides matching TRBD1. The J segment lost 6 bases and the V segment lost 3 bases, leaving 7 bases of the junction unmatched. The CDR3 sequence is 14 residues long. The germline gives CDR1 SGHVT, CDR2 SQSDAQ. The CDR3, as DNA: TGTGCCAGCAGCTTCTTGGACAGGGCCGGCGAGCAGTACTTC. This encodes CASSFLDRAGEQYF.

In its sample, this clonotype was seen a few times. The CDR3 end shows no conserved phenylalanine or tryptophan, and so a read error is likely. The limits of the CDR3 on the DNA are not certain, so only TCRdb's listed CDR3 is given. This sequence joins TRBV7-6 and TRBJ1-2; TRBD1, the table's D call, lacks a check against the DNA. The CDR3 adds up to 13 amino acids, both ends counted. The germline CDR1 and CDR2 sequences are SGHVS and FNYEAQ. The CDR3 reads CASSVQETQYFAP.

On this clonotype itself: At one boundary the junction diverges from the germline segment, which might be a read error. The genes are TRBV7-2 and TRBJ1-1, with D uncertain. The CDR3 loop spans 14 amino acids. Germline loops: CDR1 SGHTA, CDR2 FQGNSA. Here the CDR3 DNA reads TGTGCCAGCAGCCTAGAGCGGTGGTACTCTGAGACCCAGTTT. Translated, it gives CASSLERWYSETQF.

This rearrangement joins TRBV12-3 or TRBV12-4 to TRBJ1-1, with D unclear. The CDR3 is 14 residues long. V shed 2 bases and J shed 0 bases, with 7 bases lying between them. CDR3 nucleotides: TGTGCCAGCAGTTTAAACGATATGAACACTGAAGCTTTCTTT. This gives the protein CASSLNDMNTEAFF.

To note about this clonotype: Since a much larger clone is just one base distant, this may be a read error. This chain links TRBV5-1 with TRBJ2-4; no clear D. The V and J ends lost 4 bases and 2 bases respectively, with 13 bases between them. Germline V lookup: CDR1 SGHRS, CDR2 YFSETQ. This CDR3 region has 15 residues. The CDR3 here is CASSDAVGTKNIQYF. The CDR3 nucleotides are TGCGCCAGCAGCGACGCGGTTGGGACCAAAAACATTCAGTACTTC.